The clone carrying this T cell receptor (beta chain) has a single count. Its antigen is undetermined. Diabetic patients met standard criteria for type 1 or type 2 diabetes. The data stem from a study of type 1 and type 2 diabetes patients. Study-level information: The cohort mixed type 1 diabetes, type 2 diabetes and nondiabetic donors. T cells were magnetically sorted from PBMCs as CD4+ or CD8+ subsets. Points from the study as a whole: Type 2 diabetes repertoires were more diverse than type 1 diabetes repertoires.

Genomic DNA was the PCR template. The TCR beta CDR3 region was amplified using 30 forward and 13 reverse primers. TCRdb used MiXCR to reprocess the multiplex PCR reads, holding one entry per CDR3 protein. The sample carries more than 250,000 distinct CDR3 sequences, around 50% recorded once. This clonotype originated in a man aged 18 to 30 with type 2 diabetes. The sequencing input was peripheral blood mononuclear cells (PBMCs).

The CDR3 coding sequence is TGTGCCAGCATTCCTGGAAGGGAAACTGAAGCTTTCTTT. It translates to CASIPGRETEAFF. The rearrangement links TRBV27 to TRBJ1-1; D is undetermined. Germline CDR1 and CDR2: MNHEY and SMNVEV (reference sequence). There are 13 residues in the CDR3. V was shortened by 7 bases and J by 5 bases, with 14 bases between the two germline ends.